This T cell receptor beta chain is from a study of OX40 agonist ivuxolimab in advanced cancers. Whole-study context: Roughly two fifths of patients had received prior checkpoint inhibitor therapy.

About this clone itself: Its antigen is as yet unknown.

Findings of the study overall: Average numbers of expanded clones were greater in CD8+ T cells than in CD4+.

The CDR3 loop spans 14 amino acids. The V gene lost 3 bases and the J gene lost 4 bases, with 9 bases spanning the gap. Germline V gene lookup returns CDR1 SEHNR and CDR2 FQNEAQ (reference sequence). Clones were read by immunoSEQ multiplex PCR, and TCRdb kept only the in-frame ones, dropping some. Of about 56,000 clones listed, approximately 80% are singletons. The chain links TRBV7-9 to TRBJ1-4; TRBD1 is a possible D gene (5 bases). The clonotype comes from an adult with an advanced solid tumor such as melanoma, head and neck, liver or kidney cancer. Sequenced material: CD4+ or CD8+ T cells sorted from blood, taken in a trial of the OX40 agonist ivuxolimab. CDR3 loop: CASSFGHNNEKLFF. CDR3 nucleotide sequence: TGTGCCAGCAGCTTCGGACACAATAATGAAAAACTGTTTTTT.